The 6 T cell receptor beta chains below all came from one sample that was sequenced in a study of neurological immune-mediated disorders. One entry per CDR3 protein results from TCRdb running MiXCR on the 5' RACE reads. The table lists 84,000 or so distinct CDR3 sequences, 3.5% to 4.5% of them singletons. As to time point: longitudinal time-point 3. Input material: PBMCs. All receptors derive from an older woman with multiple sclerosis.

The chain combines TRBV5-5 with TRBJ1-2, with D hard to call. Germline assignment: CDR1 SGHKS and CDR2 YYEKEE (reference sequence). CDR3 length: 12 amino acids. V was clipped by 2 bases and J by 8 bases, with 10 bases between them. The CDR3 DNA reads TGTGCCAGCAGCTTCGACTTTTCCGGCTACACCTTC. Its translation: CASSFDFSGYTF. The whole variable domain, filled in from reference TRBV5-5 and TRBJ1-2, reads DAGVTQSPTHLIKTRGQQVTLRCSPISGHKSVSWYQQVLGQGPQFIFQYYEKEERGRGNFPDRFSARQFPNYSSELNVNALLLGDSALYLCASSFDFSGYTFGSGTRLTVV.

This clonotype has ten or more counts. The V gene is TRBV11-3, the J gene TRBJ2-7; D is ambiguous. Germline V gives CDR1 SGHNT, CDR2 YENEEA. V was shortened by 1 base and J by 1 base, with 8 bases between the two germline ends. The CDR3 extends over 14 amino acids. In DNA form, the CDR3 reads TGTGCCAGCAGCTTAGTCGCAGATTCCTACGAGCAGTACTTC. The encoded protein is CASSLVADSYEQYF.

This clonotype came up many times. The rearrangement uses TRBV12-3 or TRBV12-4 and TRBJ2-2, with D tentatively TRBD1 (5 bases). V was cut by 5 bases and J by 2 bases, with 12 bases left in between. This CDR3 region has 15 residues. In DNA form, the CDR3 reads TGTGCCAGCAGTCCTCAAGGGGCCAACACCGGGGAGCTGTTTTTT. It codes for CASSPQGANTGELFF.

Points on this clonotype: Possible read error: a much larger clone is one base away. This chain links TRBV7-9 with TRBJ2-7; 7 bases fit TRBD1. CDR3 size: 14 residues. The V and J ends lost 5 bases and 3 bases, in that order; junction bases with no gene match: 7. From germline, CDR1 is SEHNR and CDR2 FQNEAQ (reference sequence). The CDR3 nucleotides read TGTGCCAGCAGCCCGGACAGGATTCTCTACGAGCAGTACTTC. It translates to CASSPDRILYEQYF.

Many counts were recorded for this clonotype. The rearrangement joins TRBV6-5 to TRBJ2-5; tentative D call: TRBD1 (6 bases). The CDR3 runs to 13 residues. Trimming stripped 8 bases from V and 5 bases from J, with 15 bases between. Per the germline V gene, CDR1 is MNHEY and CDR2 is SVGAGI. The CDR3, as DNA: TGTGCCAGCTGCCGGACAGTTCAGGAGACCCAGTACTTC. This sequence encodes CASCRTVQETQYF.

This clonotype was observed at least ten times. CDR3 nucleotide sequence: TGTGCCAGCAGTTTATCGGGCAGGGGATGGGCCGGGGAGCTGTTTTTT. Translating gives CASSLSGRGWAGELFF. V gene TRBV28 combines with J gene TRBJ2-2, with D possibly TRBD1 on 6 matching bases. V was trimmed by 1 base and J by 6 bases, leaving 15 bases between them. The CDR3 sequence is 16 residues long. CDR1 MDHEN and CDR2 SYDVKM come from the germline V gene.